Listed here are 21 T cell receptor beta chains from one sample, sequenced in a study of blood T cell repertoires in COVID-19 (dated by TCRdb to between 2020 and 2021). Libraries were made using the immunoSEQ multiplex PCR assay. TCRdb's version of the immuneACCESS table is confined to in-frame rearrangements and falls short of the full clone set. An unresolved V gene accounts for under half of the shortfall where checked; the remainder is of unknown origin. In this sample the table shows about 60,000 clones, over 60% of which occur a single time. The ten top clones hold approximately 21% of the sample. Sequencing was performed on peripheral blood. These receptors came from a man aged 25-45 years with COVID-19, enrolled during active disease.

The chain combines TRBV7-2 with TRBJ2-1, with TRBD2 matching over 11 bases. The CDR3 runs 17 residues. Trimming cost V 1 base and J 1 base; bases outside gene matches: 3. Germline CDR1 reads SGHTA; CDR2 reads FQGNSA. DNA for the CDR3: TGTGCCAGCAGCTTAGATTTAGCGGGAGGGTCCTACAATGAGCAGTTCTTC. The encoded protein is CASSLDLAGGSYNEQFF.

V usage is TRBV5-1 and J usage is TRBJ2-7, with 7 bases identical to TRBD1. The germline CDR1 and CDR2 sequences are SGHRS and YFSETQ. This CDR3 is built from 15 residues. V lost 5 bases, J lost 4 bases, and 12 bases stayed unmatched. In DNA form, the CDR3 reads TGCGCCAGCAGAGTAAACCGGGACAGCCCGTACGAGCAGTACTTC. Translation gives CASRVNRDSPYEQYF.

The V and J genes are TRBV7-2 and TRBJ2-1, with 7 positions matching TRBD2. V lost 3 bases to trimming and J lost 10 bases; unmatched junction nucleotides: 15. Germline V gives CDR1 SGHTA, CDR2 FQGNSA. The CDR3 totals 16 residues. The CDR3, as DNA: TGTGCCAGCAGCTTGAGGGGCGGGACTACGCTGGAGGAGCAGTTCTTC. Its protein product is CASSLRGGTTLEEQFF. Complete variable domain (other parts from reference TRBV7-2 and TRBJ2-1): GAGVSQSPSNKVTEKGKDVELRCDPISGHTALYWYRQSLGQGLEFLIYFQGNSAPDKSGLPSDRFSAERTGGSVSTLTIQRTQQEDSAVYLCASSLRGGTTLEEQFFGPGTRLTVL.

This chain connects TRBV27 to TRBJ1-5; D is unclear. CDR3 length equals 14 residues. V was clipped by 6 bases and J by 4 bases, with 13 bases between them. Per germline, CDR1 MNHEY and CDR2 SMNVEV (reference sequence). Here the CDR3 DNA reads TGTGCCAGCAGCCCAACTTATTCGAATCAGCCCCAGCATTTT. Protein sequence: CASSPTYSNQPQHF.

The chain is built from TRBV30 and TRBJ1-5; maybe TRBD1 (5 bases). In germline, CDR1 is GTSNPN, CDR2 SVGIG (reference sequence). V was clipped by 1 base and J by 10 bases, with 8 bases between them. The length of the CDR3 is 11 residues. For the CDR3, the DNA is TGTGCCTGGAGTGCCCAGGGTCCCCAGCATTTT. Its protein product is CAWSAQGPQHF.

The genes are TRBV5-1 and TRBJ2-3; 12 positions agree with TRBD1. V lost 4 bases to trimming and J lost 0 bases; unmatched junction nucleotides: 6. This CDR3 contains 17 residues. The germline CDR1 and CDR2 sequences are SGHRS and YFSETQ. The CDR3 loop reads CASSRGDRGRSTDTQYF. CDR3 DNA sequence: TGCGCCAGCAGCCGAGGGGACAGGGGGCGAAGCACAGATACGCAGTATTTT.

This sequence joins TRBV28 and TRBJ2-7; possible D gene TRBD2, 5 bases. Trimming cost V 1 base and J 5 bases, with 6 bases left between them. CDR1 is MDHEN and CDR2 is SYDVKM in the germline V gene. The CDR3 sequence is 12 residues long. In DNA form, the CDR3 reads TGTGCCAGCAGTTTATCCGGGAACGAGCAGTACTTC. Residues: CASSLSGNEQYF. Drawing the rest from reference TRBV28 and TRBJ2-7, the complete variable domain is DVKVTQSSRYLVKRTGEKVFLECVQDMDHENMFWYRQDPGLGLRLIYFSYDVKMKEKGDIPEGYSVSREKKERFSLILESASTNQTSMYLCASSLSGNEQYFGPGTRLTVT.

This sequence joins TRBV7-2 and TRBJ1-4; D may be TRBD1 (5 bases). This CDR3 region has 16 residues. V lost 2 bases and J 4 bases, leaving 14 bases between the germline ends. Germline V lookup: CDR1 SGHTA, CDR2 FQGNSA. The CDR3 DNA is TGTGCCAGCAGCTTAAACCAGCCAGGGAATAATGAAAAACTGTTTTTT. Translating gives CASSLNQPGNNEKLFF.

Here the CDR3 DNA reads TGTGCCAGCAGTGAAGGTGGGGGGACCTCTGGAAACACCATATATTTT. Translation: CASSEGGGTSGNTIYF. The chain has TRBV2 and TRBJ1-3, with D possibly being TRBD1 (5 bases). This CDR3 region has 16 residues. Germline CDR1 SNHLY, CDR2 FYNNEI. Trimming cost V 1 base and J 0 bases, with 10 bases left between them.

The gene calls are TRBV24-1 and TRBJ2-2; 9 bases align to TRBD1. V gave up 4 bases and J gave up 4 bases; unmatched junction bases: 6. The CDR3 spans 16 residues. Looked up from germline, CDR1 is KGHDR and CDR2 is SFDVKD. The CDR3 DNA reads as TGTGCCACCAGTGAGGCCGGGACAGGGATCACCGGGGAGCTGTTTTTT. Translated, it gives CATSEAGTGITGELFF.

This clone appeared a few times. The J gene is TRBJ2-7, the V gene TRBV11-3; 7 bases align to TRBD1. CDR3 length: 17 residues. Per the germline V gene, CDR1 is SGHNT and CDR2 is YENEEA. Trimming took 2 bases from V and 2 from J; bases not matched to a gene: 12. The CDR3 DNA is TGTGCCAGCAGCTTATACGGTTGGACAGGAGATCCCTACGAGCAGTACTTC. It encodes CASSLYGWTGDPYEQYF.

The V gene is TRBV19, the J gene TRBJ1-4, with 8 bases that match TRBD1. Germline V gene data show CDR1 as LNHDA and CDR2 as SQIVND (reference sequence). The J segment lost 2 bases and the V segment lost 7 bases, leaving 3 bases of the junction unmatched. The CDR3 loop spans 14 amino acids. DNA of the CDR3: TGTGCCAGTAACCCAGGGGGCACTAATGAAAAACTGTTTTTT. Its protein product is CASNPGGTNEKLFF. Supplemented by reference TRBV19 and TRBJ1-4, the full variable domain reads DGGITQSPKYLFRKEGQNVTLSCEQNLNHDAMYWYRQDPGQGLRLIYYSQIVNDFQKGDIAEGYSVSREKKESFPLTVTSAQKNPTAFYLCASNPGGTNEKLFFGSGTQLSVL.

CDR3 amino acids: CASSQGQGVMNTEAFF. The CDR3 DNA sequence: TGTGCCAGCAGCCAGGGACAGGGAGTTATGAACACTGAAGCTTTCTTT. The rearrangement links TRBV4-2 to TRBJ1-1, with 9 nucleotides matching TRBD1. Looked up from germline, CDR1 is LGHNA and CDR2 is YNFKEQ. J was trimmed by 0 bases and V by 3 bases; bases with no gene match: 5. There are 16 residues in the CDR3.

V and J are TRBV27 and TRBJ2-3; weak D call: TRBD2 (6 bases). V lost 6 bases, J lost 0 bases, and 10 bases lay in between. This CDR3 is 14 amino acids long. Germline assignment: CDR1 MNHEY and CDR2 SMNVEV (reference sequence). CDR3 sequence: CASRGLPSTDTQYF. The DNA of the CDR3 is TGTGCCAGCAGGGGACTGCCCAGCACAGATACGCAGTATTTT.

The CDR3 reads CASSEADRKSSYNSPLHF. The CDR3 DNA reads as TGTGCCAGCAGTGAAGCGGACAGGAAGAGCTCCTATAATTCACCCCTCCACTTT. The genes are TRBV6-1 and TRBJ1-6; 7 bases are shared with TRBD1. This CDR3 is built from 18 residues. CDR1 MNHNS and CDR2 SASEGT come from the germline V gene. V trimming: 0 bases; J trimming: 0 bases; junction bases outside the gene matches: 5.

The chain joins TRBV10-3 to TRBJ1-1; D ambiguous. CDR3 length: 16 amino acids. Germline CDR1 ENHRY, CDR2 SYGVKD. V was pared by 3 bases and J by 4 bases, with 18 bases between. In nucleotides, the CDR3 is TGTGCCATCAGTGAAAGAGGTGGGGAGGGTAGCACTGAAGCTTTCTTT. Its protein is CAISERGGEGSTEAFF.

The chain carries TRBV28 and TRBJ1-2, with D uncertain. Germline V gives CDR1 MDHEN, CDR2 SYDVKM. This CDR3 contains 14 residues. With 2 bases removed from V and 4 bases from J, the gap between germline ends came to 11 bases. CDR3 in amino acids: CASSLKRRLYGYTF. As DNA, the CDR3 is TGTGCCAGCAGTTTAAAGCGGCGCCTCTATGGCTACACCTTC.

This clone is a singleton in its sample. The chain couples TRBV4-2 to TRBJ2-7; possible D gene TRBD2, 6 bases. V lost 1 base to trimming and J lost 4 bases, with 14 bases between them. Germline assignment: CDR1 LGHNA and CDR2 YNFKEQ. This CDR3 is 15 amino acids long. The CDR3 DNA reads as TGTGCCAGCAGCCAAGGCAAAGGAGGGGCGTACGAGCAGTACTTC. The encoded protein is CASSQGKGGAYEQYF.

The chain joins TRBV27 to TRBJ2-7, with 9 bases lining up with TRBD1. Germline lookup yields CDR1 MNHEY and CDR2 SMNVEV (reference sequence). The CDR3 length is 15 residues. The V segment lost 5 bases and the J segment 3 bases; nucleotides outside the gene matches: 8. This chain's CDR3 is CASSPTGDRVYEQYF. In DNA, the CDR3 is TGTGCCAGCAGTCCCACTGGGGACAGGGTCTACGAGCAGTACTTC.

The V and J genes are TRBV20-1 and TRBJ1-6; TRBD1 is a possible D gene (6 bases). The germline CDR1 and CDR2 sequences are DFQATT and SNEGSKA (reference sequence). The CDR3 consists of 11 residues. V dropped 5 bases and J dropped 11 bases, with 10 bases sitting between them. CDR3 coding DNA: TGCAGTGCTCAACAGGGTACACCCCTCCACTTT. It specifies CSAQQGTPLHF.

V is TRBV15 and J is TRBJ1-4; D perhaps matches TRBD1 (5 bases). Germline loops: CDR1 LNHNV, CDR2 YYDKDF (reference sequence). V lost 0 bases and J lost 8, with 19 bases in between. CDR3 length: 17 amino acids. The CDR3 DNA reads as TGTGCCACCAGCAGAGATCTTGGGGCAGGGCAGGAGGAAAAACTGTTTTTT. Residues: CATSRDLGAGQEEKLFF.